This T cell receptor (beta chain) was recorded in a study of CD8 T cells in ankylosing spondylitis. Study results and limitations: Seven or eight highly homologous variants made up a TCR beta motif, and this motif appeared characteristic of ankylosing spondylitis blood. Matched ankylosing spondylitis synovial fluid reportedly contained a significantly enriched population of disease-linked clones.

Researchers built TCR beta libraries using quantitative 5'-RACE with molecular barcodes. In TCRdb, the 5' RACE reads were re-called with MiXCR into one record per CDR3 protein. The table includes fewer than 450,000 distinct CDR3 sequences, approximately 17% detected once. This clonotype was found a few times. As yet, its antigen is unknown. Germline V lookup: CDR1 SEHNR, CDR2 FQNEAQ (reference sequence). V shed 4 bases and J 14 bases; nucleotides not matched to a gene: 11. This CDR3 has 13 amino acids. This receptor was obtained from a male donor with ankylosing spondylitis. The specimen was blood, either unsorted or a sorted T cell fraction (not recorded which). The chain links TRBV7-9 to TRBJ2-4, with TRBD2 matching over 7 bases. The CDR3 here is CASSSTRLAGEYF. The CDR3 nucleotides read TGTGCCAGCAGCTCAACAAGACTAGCCGGGGAGTACTTC.